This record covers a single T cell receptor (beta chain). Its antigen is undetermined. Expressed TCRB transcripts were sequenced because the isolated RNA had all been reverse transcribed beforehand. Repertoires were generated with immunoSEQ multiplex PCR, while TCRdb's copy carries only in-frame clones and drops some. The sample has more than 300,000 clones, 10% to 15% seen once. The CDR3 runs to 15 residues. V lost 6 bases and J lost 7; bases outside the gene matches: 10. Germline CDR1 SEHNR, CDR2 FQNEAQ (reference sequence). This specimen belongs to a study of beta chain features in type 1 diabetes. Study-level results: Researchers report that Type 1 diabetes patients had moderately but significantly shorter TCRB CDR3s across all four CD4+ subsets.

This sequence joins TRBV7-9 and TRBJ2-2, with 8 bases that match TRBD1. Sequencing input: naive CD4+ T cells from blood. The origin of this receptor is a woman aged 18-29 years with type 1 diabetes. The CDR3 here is CASRLRGLEGGELFF. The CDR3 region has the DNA TGTGCCAGCAGACTCAGGGGGCTGGAAGGCGGGGAGCTGTTTTTT.